The clone carrying this T cell receptor (beta chain) has a single count. These data come from a study of blood T cells in healthy people across ages. V dropped 3 bases and J dropped 5; count of bases not matched to a gene: 3. The V gene's germline CDR1 is ENHRY and CDR2 SYGVKD. There are 14 residues in the CDR3. The donors, all healthy, were Caucasians living in Russia, aged about 6 to 90. The use of a sample-barcoded 5' primer and a J-beta primer mix characterized a second PCR of about 7 to 12 cycles. TCRdb recomputed calls from the 5' RACE reads with MiXCR, one row per CDR3 protein. The table includes more than 750,000 distinct CDR3 sequences, about 28% detected once. The same sample was also used in a study of T cells of mothers and their children. In that study: There were over 9.5 million TCR beta CDR3 reads from each mother and about 3 million from each child.

This sequence originates from a woman between 40 and 50 years old in good health. The J gene is TRBJ2-2, the V gene TRBV10-3; 7 bases are shared with TRBD2. The sample comprised blood. In nucleotides, the CDR3 is TGTGCCATCAGTGATAACGGGGGGACCGGGGAGCTGTTTTTT. It encodes CAISDNGGTGELFF.